The clone carrying this TCR beta chain was counted between two and nine times. The data are from a study of post-analysis software for immune sequencing data. The authors incorporated unique molecular identifiers into the TCR beta cDNA libraries. Each batch of about 0.95 to 11 million T cells produced around 460,000 cDNA molecules. Each CDR3 protein is one row after TCRdb ran MiXCR on the PCR reads. Of some 800,000 distinct CDR3 sequences in the sample, just over 45% were seen once. This TCR derives from a girl under 18 with multiple sclerosis. The source material was blood.

CDR3 loop: CASSKGQGMAQPQHF. The CDR3 DNA follows: TGTGCCAGCAGTAAAGGACAGGGGATGGCTCAGCCCCAGCATTTT. The chain has TRBV6-6 and TRBJ1-5, with 9 bases lining up with TRBD1. CDR1 MNHNY and CDR2 SVGAGI come from the germline V gene (reference sequence). CDR3 length: 15 amino acids. Unmatched junction bases numbered 8, after V lost 5 bases and J lost 6 bases.